This record looks at one T cell receptor (beta chain) sequence and its context. What it recognizes is unknown. This entry belongs to a study of cytomegalovirus exposure and HLA in healthy donors. CDR3 length equals 14 residues. V was pared by 4 bases and J by 6 bases, with 3 bases of the junction left unmatched. The germline CDR1 and CDR2 sequences are MNHEY and SVGAGI. General study results and limits: Analysis performed later found about 18,000 TCR beta sequences associated with HLA alleles at 0.05 false discovery rate. The authors listed 150 to 200 TCR beta chains as cytomegalovirus-associated.

The PCR ran on 60 Vbeta and 13 Jbeta primers. Sequenced by immunoSEQ multiplex PCR; TCRdb stores in-frame clones only, minus some. The table lists about 140,000 clones, roughly four fifths of them singletons. J is TRBJ1-6 and V is TRBV6-5, with 7 bases aligning to TRBD1. Sequenced sample: PBMCs. This receptor was identified in a man younger than 40 in good health and CMV-seropositive. The CDR3 region is CASSLGQLNSPLHF. In DNA form, the CDR3 reads TGTGCCAGCAGTTTGGGACAGCTTAATTCACCCCTCCACTTT.